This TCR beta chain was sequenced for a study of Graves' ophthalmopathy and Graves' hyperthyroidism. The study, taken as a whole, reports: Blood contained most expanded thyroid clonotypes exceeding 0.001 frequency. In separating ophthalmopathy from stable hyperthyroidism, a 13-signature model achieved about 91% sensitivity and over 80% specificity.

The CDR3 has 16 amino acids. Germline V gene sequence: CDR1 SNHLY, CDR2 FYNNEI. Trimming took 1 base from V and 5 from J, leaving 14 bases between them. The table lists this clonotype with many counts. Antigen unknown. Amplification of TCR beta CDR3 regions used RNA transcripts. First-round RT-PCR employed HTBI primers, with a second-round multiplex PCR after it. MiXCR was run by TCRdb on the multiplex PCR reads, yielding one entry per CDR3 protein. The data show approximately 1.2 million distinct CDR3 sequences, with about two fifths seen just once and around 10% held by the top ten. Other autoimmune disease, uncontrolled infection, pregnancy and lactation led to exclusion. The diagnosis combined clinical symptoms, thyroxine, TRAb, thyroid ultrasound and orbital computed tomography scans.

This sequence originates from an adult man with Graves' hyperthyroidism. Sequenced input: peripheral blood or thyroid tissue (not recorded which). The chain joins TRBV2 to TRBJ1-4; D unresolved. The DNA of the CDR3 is TGTGCCAGCAGTGAAGAGATCCCCACCGGGAATGAAAAACTGTTTTTT. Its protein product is CASSEEIPTGNEKLFF. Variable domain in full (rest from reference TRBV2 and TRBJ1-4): EPEVTQTPSHQVTQMGQEVILRCVPISNHLYFYWYRQILGQKVEFLVSFYNNEISEKSEIFDDQFSVERPDGSNFTLKIRSTKLEDSAMYFCASSEEIPTGNEKLFFGSGTQLSVL.